This note documents a single T cell receptor (beta chain) sequence. This specimen comes from a study of T cell changes during pregnancy in multiple sclerosis. Only in-frame clones appear in the TCRdb table, and some are missing; sequencing was by immunoSEQ multiplex PCR. Among 65,000 to 85,000 clones listed, about 93% were seen once. CDR1 is MGHDK and CDR2 is SYGVNS in the germline V gene. Trimming left V 1 base short and J 1 base short, with 12 bases between. The length of the CDR3 is 16 residues. This specimen was CD4+ T cells from peripheral blood mononuclear cells, taken after pregnancy. The chain combines TRBV25-1 with TRBJ2-3; the D is unclear. The clonotype originates from a female donor with multiple sclerosis, enrolled in a pregnancy study. The CDR3 protein is CASSESTTFGTDTQYF. CDR3 in DNA: TGTGCCAGCAGTGAATCCACTACCTTCGGCACAGATACGCAGTATTTT.